Listed below are T cell receptor beta chains from one sample, sequenced in a study of cytomegalovirus exposure and HLA in healthy donors. Assay: immunoSEQ multiplex PCR; the TCRdb copy retains only in-frame clones and omits some. The data contain roughly 250,000 clones, roughly 86% of them seen just once; the ten biggest clones take up approximately 2%. Sequenced material: PBMCs. The receptors were gathered from a woman aged 40 to 50 in good health and CMV-seropositive. CDR3s include the opening cysteine and the closing phenylalanine or tryptophan. The D gene is left open where the match is weak. Part of the rows lack a size; the others show once, few, many or a class for expanded clones.

>-|TRBJ1-6|-|TRBV6-1
TGTGCCAGCAGGGCCGGCAGGGGCCGCATTTCACCCCTCCACTTT
CASRAGRGRISPLHF
>TRBD1|TRBJ2-7|-|TRBV18
TGTGCCAGCTCCCCCTGCGAGACAGGGTGCGAGCAGTACTTC
CASSPCETGCEQYF
>TRBD1|TRBJ2-7|-|TRBV27
TGTGCCAGCAGTTCGGACAGGAGTGTGGAGCAGTACTTC
CASSSDRSVEQYF
>TRBD1|TRBJ2-4|-|TRBV5-4
TGTGCCAGCAGCCCGTCGGGACAGGCGTGGAAAAACATTCAGTACTTC
CASSPSGQAWKNIQYF
>TRBD1|TRBJ1-5|few|TRBV27
TGTGCCAGCAGTTTACGACAGGGCTATAATCAGCCCCAGCATTTT
CASSLRQGYNQPQHF
>TRBD1|TRBJ2-3|-|TRBV9
TGTGCCAGCAGCGTAGGACAGGGATATTCAGATACGCAGTATTTT
CASSVGQGYSDTQYF
>TRBD2|TRBJ2-2|-|TRBV19
TGTGCCAGTAGTATCCGGGAGGGCGGCGGGGAGCTGTTTTTT
CASSIREGGGELFF
>TRBD1|TRBJ1-5|-|TRBV30
TGTGCCTGGAATAAGGGGGCCCGGGGCAATCAGCCCCAGCATTTT
CAWNKGARGNQPQHF
>-|TRBJ2-1|-|TRBV5-4
TGTGCCAGCAGCTTGGAAGTGGGCAACTACAATGAGCAGTTCTTC
CASSLEVGNYNEQFF
>-|TRBJ1-4|-|TRBV6-1
TGTGCCAGCAGTGAATTAGTGACACCGACAACTAATGAAAAACTGTTTTTT
CASSELVTPTTNEKLFF
>-|TRBJ1-1|-|TRBV11-1
TGTGCCAGCAGCCCGGAGTATCGGGGGAACACTGAAGCTTTCTTT
CASSPEYRGNTEAFF
>TRBD2|TRBJ2-2|-|TRBV30
TGTGCCTGGAGTGTACCGGGGGGGGCGACCGGGGAGCTGTTTTTT
CAWSVPGGATGELFF
>-|TRBJ1-5|-|TRBV18
TGTGCCAGCTCACACGAGGAAAATCAGCCCCAGCATTTT
CASSHEENQPQHF
>-|TRBJ1-6|-|TRBV5-1
TGCGCCAGCAGCGGTACGGAGATGGAACCCCTCCACTTT
CASSGTEMEPLHF
>-|TRBJ2-3|-|TRBV30
TGTGCCCTAACCCCGAGCGGGCGACCTTCCACAGATACGCAGTATTTT
CALTPSGRPSTDTQYF
>TRBD1|TRBJ1-2|-|TRBV7-9
TGTGCCACCAAGGCAGGGGGCAACTATGGCTACACCTTC
CATKAGGNYGYTF
>TRBD2|TRBJ2-7|-|TRBV6-1
TGTGCCAGCAGTGGATCCCCTAGCGGGATCTATTCTCGGGACGAGCAGTACTTC
CASSGSPSGIYSRDEQYF
>-|TRBJ2-2|-|TRBV5-5
TGTGCCAGCAGCTTGTGGTCCGGTTTTAACACCGGGGAGCTGTTTTTT
CASSLWSGFNTGELFF
>TRBD1|TRBJ2-7|few|TRBV2
TGTGCCAGCAGCCGACAGGGCTACGAGCAGTACTTC
CASSRQGYEQYF
>-|TRBJ1-1|-|TRBV5-1
TGCGCCAGCAGCTTTCAGGGGAACTTGAACACTGAAGCTTTCTTT
CASSFQGNLNTEAFF
>-|TRBJ2-5|once|TRBV7-9
TGTGCCAGCAGCGTAATAGGAGGGAGAGCAGAGACCCAGTACTTC
CASSVIGGRAETQYF
>-|TRBJ1-1|-|TRBV6-1
TGTGCCAGCAGTGAACCCGGGGGGCGGGTCAGGGCTTTCTTT
CASSEPGGRVRAFF
>TRBD2|TRBJ2-5|-|TRBV11-3
TGTGCCAGCAGCTTAGGGACTAGCGGGAGAGAGACCCAGTACTTC
CASSLGTSGRETQYF
>TRBD2|TRBJ2-5|-|TRBV7-2
TGTGCCAGCAGCGTAGCACTAGCGGGGATAGCAAAGACCCAGTACTTC
CASSVALAGIAKTQYF
>TRBD1|TRBJ1-1|once|TRBV28
TGTGCCAGCAGTTCCCCCGGACAGGGGGGCACTGAAGCTTTCTTT
CASSSPGQGGTEAFF
>-|TRBJ2-7|once|TRBV21-1
TGTGCCAGCAGCAAAGAGTATGGAGGGGGCGGGACAGGGCCCCTCTACGAGCAGTACTTC
CASSKEYGGGGTGPLYEQYF
>-|TRBJ1-1|-|TRBV7-8
TGTGCCAGCAGCCCTAGGCAGGGGTCCTTAGGGGGAGCTTTCTTT
CASSPRQGSLGGAFF
>TRBD1|TRBJ1-2|-|TRBV7-2
TGTGCCAGCAGCACCCGACAGGGGGCTGAAGGCTACACCTTC
CASSTRQGAEGYTF
>TRBD2|TRBJ2-1|once|TRBV6-1
TGTGCCAGCAGTGGTTCTAGCGGGAGGGGTAATGAGCAGTTCTTC
CASSGSSGRGNEQFF
>-|TRBJ2-5|once|TRBV9
TGTGCCAGCAGCGTAGGGGCGGGGGCTGGAGAGACCCAGTACTTC
CASSVGAGAGETQYF
>TRBD2|TRBJ2-1|-|TRBV5-3
TGTGCCAGACCCGGACCGGGACTAGCGGGAGAATACAATGAGCAGTTCTTC
CARPGPGLAGEYNEQFF
>TRBD1|TRBJ1-2|once|TRBV29-1
TGCAGCGTTTATTCGGACAGGGACTATGGCTACACCTTC
CSVYSDRDYGYTF
>-|TRBJ2-1|-|TRBV29-1
TGCAGCGTTGAGCAGGGGGGCTCCTACAATGAGCAGTTCTTC
CSVEQGGSYNEQFF
>TRBD1|TRBJ2-7|-|TRBV28
TGTGCCAGCAGCCAGACAGGGGGGAGGGAGCAGTACTTC
CASSQTGGREQYF
>-|TRBJ2-7|-|TRBV27
TGTGCCAGCAGCCCTTTTTCGGGGAGGACGGACGGGTATTACGAGCAGTACTTC
CASSPFSGRTDGYYEQYF
>-|TRBJ1-6|-|TRBV27
TGTGCCAGCAGTTCGGGTCCGACGGTCTCCTATAATTCACCCCTCCACTTT
CASSSGPTVSYNSPLHF
>TRBD1|TRBJ2-7|-|TRBV7-8
TGTGCCAGCAGCCGAGACAGGGGCACCTACGAGCAGTACTTC
CASSRDRGTYEQYF
>TRBD2|TRBJ2-3|few|TRBV7-2
TGTGCCAGCAGCTTATTATTTGGGACTAGCGGGGGTGGCACAGATACGCAGTATTTT
CASSLLFGTSGGGTDTQYF
>-|TRBJ1-5|-|TRBV19
TGTGCCAGTAGTAATACAGGGATGGGAGGCAATCAGCCCCAGCATTTT
CASSNTGMGGNQPQHF
>-|TRBJ1-1|-|TRBV5-1
TGCGCCAGTAAGATTCAGGGGAGTAGCACTGAAGCTTTCTTT
CASKIQGSSTEAFF
>-|TRBJ2-2|-|TRBV27
TGTGCCAGCAGTTTCCTGCTGACAGGGAGGACCGGGGAGCTGTTTTTT
CASSFLLTGRTGELFF
>TRBD1|TRBJ2-5|-|TRBV4-2
TGTGCCAGCAGCCAGACAGGGGCAGTTTCAGAGACCCAGTACTTC
CASSQTGAVSETQYF
>TRBD1|TRBJ2-7|-|TRBV4-3
TGCGCCAGCAGCCAAGAGACAGGGGCAAGCTACGAGCAGTACTTC
CASSQETGASYEQYF
>-|TRBJ1-2|-|TRBV28
-
CASSSSGGRQNYGYTF